This is a list of T cell receptor beta chains from one sample in a study of T-cell reconstitution after alpha-beta-depleted transplantation in children. TCRdb fed the PCR reads into MiXCR, producing one record per CDR3 protein. Altogether 60,000 to 100,000 distinct CDR3 sequences are present, roughly 18% being singletons, with the ten largest covering 50% to 65%. The material was PBMCs, mostly from graft donor cells, obtained 360 days after TCRalphabeta/CD19-depleted stem cell transplant. The receptor set was obtained from a male patient aged 2-10 years who had a stem cell transplant for acute lymphoblastic leukemia, so the T cells may come from the graft donor. The CDR3 runs from the conserved cysteine through the conserved F or W. Fields, in order: D gene, V gene, clone size, J gene, CDR3 DNA, CDR3 protein. A D gene is named only where the DNA matches it firmly. Clone size is stated in some rows and not others, as once, few, many or a class when expanded.

D: NA
V: TRBV5-1
size: NA
J: TRBJ2-1
DNA: TGCGCCAGCAGCGCAAACAATGAGCAGTTCTTC
CDR3: CASSANNEQFF

D: TRBD1
V: TRBV12-3/TRBV12-4
size: NA
J: TRBJ2-7
DNA: TGTGCCAGCACCCTAGGGGGGGACAGGGGCGAGCAGTACTTC
CDR3: CASTLGGDRGEQYF

D: TRBD1
V: TRBV11-2
size: NA
J: TRBJ2-7
DNA: TGTGCCAGCAGCTTAGCCCCCAGGGGGAGCTCCTACGAGCAGTACTTC
CDR3: CASSLAPRGSSYEQYF

D: TRBD2
V: TRBV12-3/TRBV12-4
size: few
J: TRBJ2-5
DNA: TGTGCCAGCAGTTTAAAAGCGGGAGGAGAGACCCAGTACTTC
CDR3: CASSLKAGGETQYF

D: TRBD2
V: TRBV29-1
size: NA
J: TRBJ2-3
DNA: TGCAGCGGGGGACTAGCGGGCCCAGATACGCAGTATTTT
CDR3: CSGGLAGPDTQYF

D: TRBD2
V: TRBV24-1
size: once
J: TRBJ2-3
DNA: TGTGCCACCAGTGATTTGCTAGCGGTCACAGATACGCAGTATTTT
CDR3: CATSDLLAVTDTQYF

D: NA
V: TRBV7-2
size: few
J: TRBJ2-1
DNA: TGTGCCAGCAGCCTCCGATCCACTAGGTATGAGCAGTTCTTC
CDR3: CASSLRSTRYEQFF

D: TRBD2
V: TRBV20-1
size: NA
J: TRBJ2-7
DNA: TGCAGTGCCTACAGCGGGAGAGAGAACGAGCAGTACTTC
CDR3: CSAYSGRENEQYF

D: TRBD2
V: TRBV12-3/TRBV12-4
size: NA
J: TRBJ2-7
DNA: TGTGCCAGCAGTTTTCCGGCTAGCGGGAGTGGCGAGCAGTACTTC
CDR3: CASSFPASGSGEQYF

D: NA
V: TRBV5-1
size: NA
J: TRBJ2-5
DNA: TGCGCCAGCAGCCCCACAGGGCGAGAGACCCAGTACTTC
CDR3: CASSPTGRETQYF

D: NA
V: TRBV4-2
size: NA
J: TRBJ2-7
DNA: TGTGCCAGCAGCCAAGATAACGGTGGTATAGGGGGGCTCTACGAGCAGTACTTC
CDR3: CASSQDNGGIGGLYEQYF

D: NA
V: TRBV29-1
size: few
J: TRBJ1-1
DNA: TGCAGCGTTTACAGGTCGAACACTGAAGCTTTCTTT
CDR3: CSVYRSNTEAFF

D: NA
V: TRBV9
size: once
J: TRBJ2-4
DNA: TGTGCCAGCAGCGTAGGGAGACTAGCCAAAAACATTCAGTACTTC
CDR3: CASSVGRLAKNIQYF

D: TRBD1
V: TRBV10-3
size: NA
J: TRBJ2-7
DNA: TGTGCCATCAGTGAGTCGGGACAGGGCCCTCGGTTGAACGAGCAGTACTTC
CDR3: CAISESGQGPRLNEQYF

D: TRBD2
V: TRBV7-8
size: many
J: TRBJ2-1
DNA: TGTGCCAGCAGCTTATCTAGCGGGATAGTTGAGCAGTTCTTC
CDR3: CASSLSSGIVEQFF

D: NA
V: TRBV6-5
size: many
J: TRBJ2-7
DNA: TGTGCCAGCAGTTACCCGGGAGTCCGCTACGAGCAGTACTTC
CDR3: CASSYPGVRYEQYF

D: NA
V: TRBV12-3/TRBV12-4
size: few
J: TRBJ1-2
DNA: TGTGCCAGCAGTTTTGGGGGAGCGGGCGGCTACACCTTC
CDR3: CASSFGGAGGYTF

D: NA
V: TRBV7-2
size: NA
J: TRBJ2-1
DNA: TGTGCCAGCAGCTTACCCCTGGGGCAGCCCGCGTTCAATGAGCAGTTCTTC
CDR3: CASSLPLGQPAFNEQFF

D: NA
V: TRBV7-9
size: NA
J: TRBJ1-1
DNA: TGTGCCAGCAGCTTAAGGGGAGCGATGAACACTGAAGCTTTCTTT
CDR3: CASSLRGAMNTEAFF

D: TRBD2
V: TRBV12-3/TRBV12-4
size: few
J: TRBJ2-5
DNA: TGTGCCAGCAGTTTGCGTCTAGCGGGAGGACCTTACCAAGAGACCCAGTACTTC
CDR3: CASSLRLAGGPYQETQYF

D: NA
V: TRBV12-3/TRBV12-4
size: NA
J: TRBJ2-2
DNA: TGTGCCAGCAGGGACACCGGGGAGCTGTTTTTT
CDR3: CASRDTGELFF

D: NA
V: TRBV18
size: few
J: TRBJ2-1
DNA: TGTGCCAGCTCACGGGTTGGCAATGAGCAGTTCTTC
CDR3: CASSRVGNEQFF

D: NA
V: TRBV4-1
size: NA
J: TRBJ2-5
DNA: TGCGCCAGCAGCCGAAAAGTTTCACAGGGTGGGGAGACCCAGTACTTC
CDR3: CASSRKVSQGGETQYF

D: TRBD1
V: TRBV18
size: many
J: TRBJ2-7
DNA: TGTGCCAGCAGTCCGGGGACAGGTTCCTACGAGCAGTACTTC
CDR3: CASSPGTGSYEQYF

D: TRBD1
V: TRBV27
size: NA
J: TRBJ2-7
DNA: TGTGCCAGCAGTTTAATGGGACAGGACCCCTACGAGCAGTACTTC
CDR3: CASSLMGQDPYEQYF

D: TRBD2
V: TRBV2
size: NA
J: TRBJ2-1
DNA: TGTGCCAGCAAACCGAGCGGGAGCAACAATGAGCAGTTCTTC
CDR3: CASKPSGSNNEQFF